The next 13 T cell receptor beta chains were all read from a single sample in a study of T cells in Graves' hyperthyroidism and ophthalmopathy (dated by TCRdb to about 2019). The library was obtained by multiplex PCR. The instrument was an Illumina HiSeq 2000. TCR beta CDR3 regions were amplified from RNA transcripts. A first-round RT-PCR of the TCR CDR3 used the HTBI primer set with the Qiagen OneStep RT-PCR kit. TCRdb passed the public sequencing reads through fastp at Q25 and MiXCR, retaining productive beta sequences. Each entry merges the rows of one CDR3 protein and shows their most common DNA and genes. This sample lists about 350,000 distinct CDR3 sequences; approximately 13% were detected once. The ten biggest clones cover approximately 35% of the sample. Sequencing was performed on blood. These receptors all stem from a woman in her thirties or forties with Graves' ophthalmopathy.

The rearrangement joins TRBV19 to TRBJ2-5; D might be TRBD1 or TRBD2, each matching 5 bases. CDR1 and CDR2 from the germline V gene are LNHDA and SQIVND (reference sequence). Trimming took 5 bases from V and 7 from J, leaving 11 bases between them. This CDR3 is built from 12 residues. CDR3 sequence reads: CASSWAGGTQYF. The CDR3 DNA reads as TGTGCCAGTAGTTGGGCTGGGGGGACCCAGTACTTC.

This clonotype was found many times. The chain combines TRBV7-2 with TRBJ2-3; either TRBD1 or TRBD2 may supply D (5 bases each). The CDR3 is 15 amino acids. The germline V gene has CDR1 SGHTA and CDR2 FQGNSA. V was cut by 1 base and J by 3 bases, with 11 bases left in between. Here the CDR3 reads CASSLGGSVTDTQYF. In DNA, the CDR3 is TGTGCCAGCAGCTTAGGGGGGAGTGTAACAGATACGCAGTATTTT.

This clonotype was seen repeatedly, ten times or more. The V and J genes are TRBV10-3 and TRBJ2-7; no clear D gene. Deletions cut 3 bases from V and 2 bases from J, with 11 bases between. Looked up from germline, CDR1 is ENHRY and CDR2 is SYGVKD. The CDR3 runs to 14 residues. The DNA for the CDR3 is TGTGCCATCAGTGACTGGCAGGACCCCTACGAGCAGTACTTC. Protein sequence: CAISDWQDPYEQYF.

This clonotype was observed a few times. This CDR3 is CSVGSGRNSYEQYF. CDR3 coding DNA: TGCAGCGTTGGCAGCGGGAGGAACTCCTACGAGCAGTACTTC. The chain joins TRBV29-1 to TRBJ2-7; 9 nucleotides align to TRBD2. CDR3 length equals 14 residues. Germline lookup yields CDR1 SQVTM and CDR2 ANQGSEA. Trimming removed 4 bases from V and 0 bases from J; junction bases left unmatched: 4.

The CDR3 DNA follows: TGTGCCAGCAGTGAATATAGCTCTGGGGCCAACGTCCTGACTTTC. Its protein is CASSEYSSGANVLTF. The chain employs TRBV25-1 and TRBJ2-6; D call uncertain. Germline assignment: CDR1 MGHDK and CDR2 SYGVNS. The ends were cut back, 0 bases at V and 0 bases at J, with 3 bases in the middle. The CDR3 has 15 amino acids.

At least ten counts were recorded for this clonotype. V usage is TRBV6-2 or TRBV6-3 and J usage is TRBJ2-5; D gene ambiguous. The germline V and J ends were trimmed by 5 bases and 6 bases, with 10 bases remaining between them. The germline V gene has CDR1 MNHEY and CDR2 SVGEGT. This CDR3 has 12 residues. The CDR3, as DNA: TGTGCCAGCAGTCCCGATACTCAGACCCAGTACTTC. It yields the protein CASSPDTQTQYF.

A note on this clonotype: A read error may explain this, as a much larger clone is one base away. The chain couples TRBV20-1 to TRBJ2-7, with 7 bases matching TRBD1. CDR3 length equals 13 residues. Germline CDR1 is DFQATT and CDR2 is SNEGSKA (reference sequence). The J segment lost 5 bases and the V segment lost 3 bases, leaving 7 bases of the junction unmatched. CDR3 in DNA: TGCAGTGCTAGCAAACAGGGGTTGGACGAGCAGTACTTC. Amino acid sequence: CSASKQGLDEQYF.

This clonotype appeared many times. J is TRBJ2-7 and V is TRBV2; TRBD1 matches 9 bases. The J segment lost 0 bases and the V segment lost 7 bases, leaving 4 bases of the junction unmatched. The germline CDR1 and CDR2 sequences are SNHLY and FYNNEI. This CDR3 has 14 amino acids. CDR3 bases: TGTGCCAGCAAAGGGACAGGGAGCTCCTACGAGCAGTACTTC. Protein sequence: CASKGTGSSYEQYF.

V is TRBV19 and J is TRBJ2-1; the D gene is possibly TRBD2 (5 bases). The V gene lost 5 bases and the J gene lost 4 bases, with 12 bases spanning the gap. This CDR3 has 14 residues. Germline assignment: CDR1 LNHDA and CDR2 SQIVND (reference sequence). CDR3 amino acids: CASSFSTGYNEQFF. The CDR3 DNA is TGTGCCAGTAGTTTTTCGACGGGATACAATGAGCAGTTCTTC.

The genes are TRBV5-6 and TRBJ1-6, with a weak D call TRBD1 (6 bases). This CDR3 has 15 amino acids. Germline V gene sequence: CDR1 SGHDT, CDR2 YYEEEE. The V end lost 4 bases, the J end lost 5 bases, and 13 bases lay between the germline ends. The CDR3 sequence: CASSPGTLDNSPLHF. In nucleotides, the CDR3 is TGTGCCAGCAGCCCCGGGACACTTGATAATTCACCCCTCCACTTT.

This clonotype showed up many times. The V call is TRBV15, the J call TRBJ1-5; weak D call: TRBD1 (5 bases). The CDR3 covers 18 residues. Germline V gives CDR1 LNHNV, CDR2 YYDKDF (reference sequence). V lost 5 bases and J 0 bases, leaving 20 bases between the germline ends. The CDR3, as DNA: TGTGCCACCAGCGGGGGTCTGGGACCGTCAAGTAGCAATCAGCCCCAGCATTTT. Protein: CATSGGLGPSSSNQPQHF.

This clonotype was observed many times. Here the CDR3 DNA reads TGTGCCAGCTCACCGTCGGACGGCCCCGTGAATGGCTACACCTTC. It yields the protein CASSPSDGPVNGYTF. This rearrangement joins TRBV18 to TRBJ1-2; no definite D call. The CDR3 contains 15 residues. Germline V gives CDR1 KGHSH, CDR2 LQKENI. With 3 bases removed from V and 6 bases from J, the gap between germline ends came to 17 bases.

This clonotype was seen at least ten times. The V call is TRBV11-2, the J call TRBJ1-1; D is undetermined. V shed 3 bases and J shed 10 bases, with 15 bases lying between them. CDR1 is SGHAT, CDR2 FQNNGV, per germline. There are 13 residues in the CDR3. This CDR3 reads CASSFSQLASAFF. The CDR3 bases are TGTGCCAGCAGCTTCTCCCAATTGGCGTCAGCTTTCTTT.